These 20 T cell receptor beta chains share one sample of origin, sequenced in a study of T cells in Graves' hyperthyroidism and ophthalmopathy. Template material for amplifying TCR beta CDR3 regions consisted of RNA transcripts. HTBI primers were used for first-round RT-PCR of the TCR CDR3. TCRdb re-derived calls from the multiplex PCR reads in MiXCR, one entry per CDR3 protein. The sample has 550,000 to 700,000 distinct CDR3 sequences, 35% to 55% seen once; the top ten hold around a fifth. Source material: peripheral blood or thyroid tissue (not recorded which). All receptors come from an adult woman with Graves' disease, either hyperthyroidism or ophthalmopathy (not recorded which).

The chain links TRBV6-5 to TRBJ1-2, with a tentative D call TRBD1 (5 bases). Between the trimmed V and J ends, which lost 5 bases and 11 bases, there was a span of 15 bases. Per germline, CDR1 MNHEY and CDR2 SVGAGI. This CDR3 has 12 residues. In DNA, the CDR3 is TGTGCCAGCAGTACCACTCAGGGCCGGTACACCTTC. Amino acid sequence: CASSTTQGRYTF.

This chain connects TRBV5-1 to TRBJ2-5, with 8 positions matching TRBD2. V lost 4 bases to trimming and J lost 0 bases; unmatched junction nucleotides: 8. The CDR3 contains 16 residues. Germline V gene data show CDR1 as SGHRS and CDR2 as YFSETQ. The CDR3 DNA reads TGCGCCAGCAGCATTTGGGGGCGGGGGGACCAAGAGACCCAGTACTTC. Protein: CASSIWGRGDQETQYF.

The gene calls are TRBV18 and TRBJ2-6; 7 bases are a match to TRBD1. CDR3 length: 18 residues. Germline CDR1 and CDR2: KGHSH and LQKENI. V was pared by 4 bases and J by 0 bases, with 9 bases of the junction left unmatched. The CDR3 sequence: CASSLPGQLFSGANVLTF. The CDR3 DNA sequence: TGTGCCAGCTCACTACCGGGACAGCTTTTCTCTGGGGCCAACGTCCTGACTTTC.

There are many counts of this clonotype. CDR3: CASSEFRDVSSYNSPLHF. DNA for the CDR3: TGCGCCAGCAGTGAGTTCAGGGATGTCAGCTCCTATAATTCACCCCTCCACTTT. The rearrangement links TRBV10-1 to TRBJ1-6; D possibly corresponds to TRBD1 (5 bases). Per germline, CDR1 WNHNN and CDR2 SYGVQD (reference sequence). Trimming took off 1 base at V and 0 bases at J, with 13 bases between the two ends. The CDR3 spans 18 residues.

In DNA, the CDR3 is TGTGCCAGCAGTGGCCCCTCCAGCTATGGCTACACCTTC. Protein: CASSGPSSYGYTF. This chain uses TRBV2 with TRBJ1-2; D unresolved. Per the germline V gene, CDR1 is SNHLY and CDR2 is FYNNEI. Trimming cost V 4 bases and J 4 bases, with 10 bases left between them. This CDR3 has 13 amino acids.

In this sample, this clonotype turned up many times. The rearrangement joins TRBV11-2 to TRBJ2-5; D call uncertain. This CDR3 has 13 residues. Germline V gene lookup returns CDR1 SGHAT and CDR2 FQNNGV. V was trimmed by 1 base and J by 3 bases, leaving 6 bases between them. The CDR3, as DNA: TGTGCCAGCAGCTTAGGGGGAAAAGAGACCCAGTACTTC. Protein: CASSLGGKETQYF.

This clonotype has ten or more counts. The chain links TRBV20-1 to TRBJ2-5; D ambiguous. Trimming shortened V by 5 bases and J by 1 base, and 14 bases separated the two germline ends. There are 14 residues in the CDR3. Germline CDR1 is DFQATT and CDR2 is SNEGSKA (reference sequence). The CDR3 DNA is TGCAGTGCTGTCGGGTGGAGCGCCCAAGAGACCCAGTACTTC. Its protein product is CSAVGWSAQETQYF.

This clonotype was observed many times. V gene TRBV20-1 combines with J gene TRBJ1-1; D not resolved. Germline V lookup: CDR1 DFQATT, CDR2 SNEGSKA (reference sequence). The CDR3 has 13 residues. The V end lost 0 bases, the J end lost 3 bases, and 8 bases lay between the germline ends. CDR3 in amino acids: CSARDADHTEAFF. CDR3 in DNA: TGCAGTGCTAGAGACGCCGACCACACTGAAGCTTTCTTT.

The chain joins TRBV14 to TRBJ2-1; 8 bases line up with TRBD2. The CDR3 loop spans 14 amino acids. Germline-derived CDR1 and CDR2 are SGHDN and FVKESK. Trimming cost V 6 bases and J 2 bases; bases outside gene matches: 3. CDR3 in DNA: TGTGCCAGCAGTCTACTAGCGGCCTACAATGAGCAGTTCTTC. Protein product: CASSLLAAYNEQFF.

The V gene is TRBV2, the J gene TRBJ2-5; D is tentatively TRBD1 or TRBD2 (5 bases each). V lost 5 bases and J 1 base, leaving 17 bases between the germline ends. Germline CDR1 is SNHLY and CDR2 is FYNNEI. This CDR3 is 16 amino acids long. DNA of the CDR3: TGTGCCAGCAGTCTAACAGGATTCGGAGGCCAAGAGACCCAGTACTTC. Residues: CASSLTGFGGQETQYF.

The rearrangement joins TRBV2 to TRBJ2-6; 7 positions agree with TRBD1. This CDR3 has 17 residues. The trim removed 2 bases at V and 0 bases at J, leaving 4 bases unmatched. Germline CDR1 reads SNHLY; CDR2 reads FYNNEI. The CDR3 region has the DNA TGTGCCAGCAGTGAAACGACAGGGCGCTCTGGGGCCAACGTCCTGACTTTC. It encodes CASSETTGRSGANVLTF. Using reference TRBV2 and TRBJ2-6 for the parts outside the CDR3, the full variable domain is EPEVTQTPSHQVTQMGQEVILRCVPISNHLYFYWYRQILGQKVEFLVSFYNNEISEKSEIFDDQFSVERPDGSNFTLKIRSTKLEDSAMYFCASSETTGRSGANVLTFGAGSRLTVL.

This clonotype was counted at least ten times. The genes are TRBV2 and TRBJ2-2, with 10 bases that match TRBD2. The CDR3 consists of 16 residues. CDR1 is SNHLY, CDR2 FYNNEI, per germline. V shed 5 bases and J 2 bases; nucleotides not matched to a gene: 5. CDR3: CASSNLAGDNTGELFF. The CDR3 DNA is TGTGCCAGCAGTAATCTAGCGGGAGATAACACCGGGGAGCTGTTTTTT.

The chain employs TRBV5-1 and TRBJ2-6, with unresolved D. CDR3 length: 13 residues. Looked up from germline, CDR1 is SGHRS and CDR2 is YFSETQ. V lost 1 base and J 4 bases, leaving 3 bases between the germline ends. CDR3 in DNA: TGCGCCAGCAGCTTGTGGGGGGCCAACGTCCTGACTTTC. Protein sequence: CASSLWGANVLTF.

This clonotype was observed many times. The genes are TRBV20-1 and TRBJ2-7; the match to TRBD2 covers 8 bases. Trimming at V came to 5 bases and at J to 3 bases, leaving 12 bases not matched to a gene. This CDR3 is built from 15 residues. Germline values: CDR1 DFQATT, CDR2 SNEGSKA (reference sequence). CDR3 amino acids: CSAFSALAGGYEQYF. The CDR3 DNA reads as TGCAGTGCTTTCTCCGCCCTAGCGGGTGGCTACGAGCAGTACTTC.

In its sample, this clonotype was seen many times. The chain combines TRBV11-2 with TRBJ2-5; tentative D call: TRBD2 (6 bases). The CDR3 is 13 amino acids. Germline V CDR1 and CDR2: SGHAT, FQNNGV. V was cut by 4 bases and J by 5 bases, with 11 bases left in between. For the CDR3, the DNA is TGTGCCAGCAGCTCAATACGGGGGGAGACCCAGTACTTC. Protein sequence: CASSSIRGETQYF.

As for this clonotype: A single base separates this from a much larger clone, so it may be a read error. The genes are TRBV10-3 and TRBJ2-5; D is ambiguous. CDR3 length: 11 amino acids. Between the trimmed V and J ends, which lost 5 bases and 5 bases, there was a span of 6 bases. Germline lookup yields CDR1 ENHRY and CDR2 SYGVKD. The chain's CDR3 is CAISWVETQYF. The CDR3 DNA follows: TGTGCCATCAGTTGGGTCGAGACCCAGTACTTC.

There are a few counts of this clonotype. The chain combines TRBV5-4 with TRBJ1-5; no clear D gene. Per the germline V gene, CDR1 is SGHNT and CDR2 is YYREEE (reference sequence). The V gene lost 2 bases and the J gene lost 2 bases, with 11 bases spanning the gap. The CDR3 loop spans 15 amino acids. The CDR3 DNA follows: TGTGCCAGCAGCTTCTCGGCCTCTGGCAATCAGCCCCAGCATTTT. This gives the protein CASSFSASGNQPQHF.

In DNA, the CDR3 is TGTGCCACCCGTCACAGGGTAACGACTGAAGCTTTCTTT. It translates to CATRHRVTTEAFF. The chain has TRBV5-5 and TRBJ1-1; the D gene is possibly TRBD1 (6 bases). The CDR3 is 13 residues long. V dropped 9 bases and J dropped 5 bases, with 17 bases sitting between them. The V gene's germline CDR1 is SGHKS and CDR2 YYEKEE (reference sequence).

The sample holds a few counts of this clonotype. The V gene is TRBV20-1, the J gene TRBJ1-2, with 8 bases aligning to TRBD1. Germline assignment: CDR1 DFQATT and CDR2 SNEGSKA (reference sequence). The CDR3 extends over 12 amino acids. The J segment lost 12 bases and the V segment lost 5 bases, leaving 11 bases of the junction unmatched. The CDR3 DNA reads TGCAGTGCTCCTCCAGGGGGCTCTGGAAACACCTTC. It encodes CSAPPGGSGNTF.

This sequence joins TRBV28 and TRBJ1-4, with TRBD1 identical over 10 bases. The CDR3 runs to 15 residues. The V segment lost 9 bases and the J segment 2 bases; nucleotides outside the gene matches: 6. Germline assignment: CDR1 MDHEN and CDR2 SYDVKM. The CDR3 nucleotides read TGTGCCAGTCTAGACAGGGGGCTGACTAATGAAAAACTGTTTTTT. It codes for CASLDRGLTNEKLFF.